Listed below are T cell receptor beta chains from one sample, sequenced in a study of OX40 agonist ivuxolimab in advanced cancers. Some clones are missing from TCRdb's copy, which holds only in-frame ones; the method was immunoSEQ multiplex PCR. The sample lists some 35,000 clones; 80% to 85% were seen once. Sequencing was performed on CD4+ or CD8+ T cells sorted from blood, taken in a trial of the OX40 agonist ivuxolimab. The receptors stem from an adult with an advanced solid tumor such as melanoma, head and neck, liver or kidney cancer. CDR3s include the opening cysteine and the closing phenylalanine or tryptophan. Fields, in order: V gene, J gene, clone size, D gene, CDR3 DNA, CDR3 protein. A D gene is named only where the DNA matches it firmly. For some rows the clone size is stated as once, few or many, or as a class when expanded; others skip it.

v_gene: TRBV19; j_gene: TRBJ2-3; abundance: NA; d_gene: TRBD2; CDR3nt: TGTGCCAGTAGCCGAAGGGCGGGGGGGCTGCAAGATACGCAGTATTTT; CDR3aa: CASSRRAGGLQDTQYF
v_gene: TRBV30; j_gene: TRBJ2-5; abundance: NA; d_gene: NA; CDR3nt: TGTGCCTGGAGTGCCCCTTTCGGGACCCAGTACTTC; CDR3aa: CAWSAPFGTQYF
v_gene: TRBV2; j_gene: TRBJ2-7; abundance: NA; d_gene: TRBD1; CDR3nt: TGTGCCAGCAGTCCCCACTCACAGGGGATAGGGGGCGAGCAGTACTTC; CDR3aa: CASSPHSQGIGGEQYF
v_gene: TRBV7-2; j_gene: TRBJ1-6; abundance: medium-sized; d_gene: NA; CDR3nt: TGTGCCAGCAGCTTGATTGCAACTTTCACGCCCAGCACCCTCCACTTT; CDR3aa: CASSLIATFTPSTLHF
v_gene: TRBV9; j_gene: TRBJ2-1; abundance: NA; d_gene: TRBD2; CDR3nt: TGTGCCAGCAGCGTCGGACTAGCGGGGAGCTCCTACAATGAGCAGTTCTTC; CDR3aa: CASSVGLAGSSYNEQFF
v_gene: TRBV4-2; j_gene: TRBJ2-7; abundance: NA; d_gene: NA; CDR3nt: TGTGCCAGCAGCCAAGAAGCAATCTCCTACGAGCAGTACTTC; CDR3aa: CASSQEAISYEQYF
v_gene: TRBV29-1; j_gene: TRBJ2-5; abundance: NA; d_gene: NA; CDR3nt: TGCAGCGTTGGACCTAGAAAGGGGGAGACCCAGTACTTC; CDR3aa: CSVGPRKGETQYF
v_gene: TRBV28; j_gene: TRBJ1-4; abundance: NA; d_gene: NA; CDR3nt: TGTGCCAGCAGTTTTGTAGGGGCAGGGGAAAAACTGTTTTTT; CDR3aa: CASSFVGAGEKLFF
v_gene: TRBV6-1; j_gene: TRBJ2-5; abundance: NA; d_gene: NA; CDR3nt: TGTGCCGGCGCAATGGACGGAGAGACCCAGTACTTC; CDR3aa: CAGAMDGETQYF
v_gene: TRBV7-6; j_gene: TRBJ2-5; abundance: once; d_gene: NA; CDR3nt: TGTGCCAGCAGCTCGGGATGGGCAGCGACCCAGTACTTC; CDR3aa: CASSSGWAATQYF
v_gene: TRBV27; j_gene: TRBJ2-3; abundance: NA; d_gene: TRBD2; CDR3nt: TGTGCCAGCAGTCCTTCTGGGACTAGCGGGGCCACAGATACGCAGTATTTT; CDR3aa: CASSPSGTSGATDTQYF
v_gene: TRBV30; j_gene: TRBJ1-1; abundance: NA; d_gene: TRBD1; CDR3nt: TGTGCCTGCACCGGGACAGGGGGAATGAACACTGAAGCTTTCTTT; CDR3aa: CACTGTGGMNTEAFF
v_gene: TRBV11-2; j_gene: TRBJ2-3; abundance: NA; d_gene: TRBD2; CDR3nt: TGTGCCAGCAGTAGGACTAGCGACACAGATACGCAGTATTTT; CDR3aa: CASSRTSDTDTQYF
v_gene: TRBV27; j_gene: TRBJ2-7; abundance: NA; d_gene: TRBD2; CDR3nt: TGTGCCAACCCACCGGGGGGGACCTACGAGCAGTACTTC; CDR3aa: CANPPGGTYEQYF
v_gene: TRBV5-1; j_gene: TRBJ2-7; abundance: NA; d_gene: TRBD1; CDR3nt: TGCGCCAGCAGCTTGGGGGCAGGGGGATACGAGCAGTACTTC; CDR3aa: CASSLGAGGYEQYF
v_gene: TRBV7-3; j_gene: TRBJ2-2; abundance: few; d_gene: TRBD2; CDR3nt: TGTGCCAGCAGCCTCGGCCTAGCGGGTAACACCGGGGAGCTGTTTTTT; CDR3aa: CASSLGLAGNTGELFF
v_gene: TRBV7-8; j_gene: TRBJ2-7; abundance: few; d_gene: NA; CDR3nt: TGTGCCAGCAGCCCGGCGAGGTCCTCCTACGAGCAGTACTTC; CDR3aa: CASSPARSSYEQYF